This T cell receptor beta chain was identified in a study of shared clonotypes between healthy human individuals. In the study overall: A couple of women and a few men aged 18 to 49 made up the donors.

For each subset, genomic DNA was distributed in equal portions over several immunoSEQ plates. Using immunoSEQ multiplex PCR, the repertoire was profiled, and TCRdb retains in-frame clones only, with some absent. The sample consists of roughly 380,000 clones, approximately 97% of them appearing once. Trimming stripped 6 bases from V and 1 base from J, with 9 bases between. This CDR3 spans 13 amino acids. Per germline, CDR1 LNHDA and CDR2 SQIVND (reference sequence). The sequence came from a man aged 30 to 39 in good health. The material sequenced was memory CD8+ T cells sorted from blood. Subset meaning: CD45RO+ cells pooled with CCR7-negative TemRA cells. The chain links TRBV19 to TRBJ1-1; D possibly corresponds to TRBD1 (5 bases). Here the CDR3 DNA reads TGTGCCAGTAGAAGCGACAGGAACACTGAAGCTTTCTTT. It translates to CASRSDRNTEAFF. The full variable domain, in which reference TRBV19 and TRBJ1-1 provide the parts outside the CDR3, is DGGITQSPKYLFRKEGQNVTLSCEQNLNHDAMYWYRQDPGQGLRLIYYSQIVNDFQKGDIAEGYSVSREKKESFPLTVTSAQKNPTAFYLCASRSDRNTEAFFGQGTRLTVV.